These 9 T cell receptor beta chains originate from one sample sequenced in a study of blood T cell repertoires in COVID-19. Libraries were prepared by immunoSEQ multiplex PCR; TCRdb keeps only in-frame clonotypes and omits some of them. The repertoire holds 300,000 or so clones, roughly 90% seen once, with 0.95% to 1.3% in the top ten. Sequencing input: PBMCs or T cells enriched from blood (not recorded which). The receptors here all came from a woman aged 25 to 39 who had recovered from COVID-19.

This chain joins TRBV4-3 and TRBJ2-2, with no clear D. The germline V gene encodes CDR1 LGHNA and CDR2 YSLEER. The ends were cut back, 1 base at V and 6 bases at J, with 6 bases in the middle. The CDR3 contains 13 residues. The DNA of the CDR3 is TGCGCCAGCAGCCAAGTTAGATCCGGGGAGCTGTTTTTT. Its translation is CASSQVRSGELFF.

This chain connects TRBV1 to TRBJ1-2; the DNA was not used to check the table's D call, TRBD1. TRBV1 is reported as a pseudogene. The CDR3 runs 14 residues. The CDR3 here is CTSSQDKGDGNNTF. In DNA, the CDR3 is TGCACCAGCAGCCAAGATAAGGGGGATGGGAACAACACCTTC.

About this clone itself: Other DNA sequences in the same sample also yield this CDR3. The chain couples TRBV28 to TRBJ1-5; D is unresolved. V lost 5 bases, J lost 6 bases, and 11 bases lay in between. The germline V gene has CDR1 MDHEN and CDR2 SYDVKM. CDR3 length equals 13 residues. The DNA of the CDR3 is TGTGCCAGCAGTCCCCGGGTTCGTCAGCCCCAGCATTTT. Protein sequence: CASSPRVRQPQHF.

V gene TRBV19 combines with J gene TRBJ1-5; TRBD1 agrees at 8 bases. Germline-derived CDR1 and CDR2 are LNHDA and SQIVND (reference sequence). CDR3 length: 15 amino acids. V shed 3 bases and J 9 bases; nucleotides not matched to a gene: 10. The chain's CDR3 is CASSMPGTGVSPQHF. CDR3 nucleotide sequence: TGTGCCAGTAGTATGCCAGGGACAGGTGTTTCGCCCCAGCATTTT.

The rearrangement links TRBV12-5 to TRBJ1-1; D is undetermined. V lost 6 bases and J lost 1, with 9 bases in between. The CDR3 covers 13 residues. Germline assignment: CDR1 LGHNT and CDR2 FRNRAP. The chain's CDR3 is CASGPDKNTEAFF. Here the CDR3 DNA reads TGTGCTAGTGGACCAGACAAGAACACTGAAGCTTTCTTT.

This rearrangement joins TRBV4-1 to TRBJ2-2; 7 bases line up with TRBD1. Trimming cost V 3 bases and J 2 bases; bases outside gene matches: 6. CDR1 is MGHRA, CDR2 YSYEKL, per germline. This CDR3 region has 16 residues. CDR3 sequence: CASSQSGTVNTGELFF. Written as DNA, the CDR3 is TGCGCCAGCAGCCAGTCCGGGACAGTTAACACCGGGGAGCTGTTTTTT.

CDR3 loop: CASSGALNIQYF. The CDR3 DNA reads TGTGCCAGCAGTGGGGCGTTAAACATTCAGTACTTC. The gene calls are TRBV6-2 or TRBV6-3 and TRBJ2-4, with a weak D call TRBD1 (5 bases). V was pared by 5 bases and J by 6 bases, with 8 bases between. CDR1 is MNHEY and CDR2 is SVGEGT in the germline V gene. This CDR3 has 12 amino acids.

This chain joins TRBV28 and TRBJ2-3; 7 bases agree with TRBD2. The germline CDR1 and CDR2 sequences are MDHEN and SYDVKM. V lost 6 bases and J lost 3; bases outside the gene matches: 12. The CDR3 has 16 amino acids. CDR3 bases: TGTGCCAGCAGGGGAAGCGGGACCGAAGGGACAGATACGCAGTATTTT. This sequence encodes CASRGSGTEGTDTQYF.

The genes are TRBV7-9 and TRBJ2-2; no clear D gene. The ends were cut back, 5 bases at V and 1 base at J, with 8 bases in the middle. Germline V lookup: CDR1 SEHNR, CDR2 FQNEAQ (reference sequence). The length of the CDR3 is 14 residues. CDR3 amino acids: CASSERQNTGELFF. The CDR3, as DNA: TGTGCCAGCAGCGAAAGACAGAACACCGGGGAGCTGTTTTTT.